The T cell receptor (beta chain) under discussion was sequenced for a study of T-cell memory formation after mild COVID-19 listed by TCRdb under 2021. With regard to the full study: TCR sequence clusters from the two donors were found to be largely donor specific. In a couple of donors, T-cell clones that expanded and contracted after mild COVID-19 were tracked by sequencing TCRalpha and TCRbeta repertoires over time. Two young, previously healthy adult volunteers made up the cohort, one male and one female.

Summary of the overall study and its limitations: Contracting CD4+ clones appeared mostly in the CM and EM memory subsets, whereas CD8+ clones were enriched in EMRA. Only a couple of mild cases were covered in the study, and larger cohorts including severe cases with pre-infection samples were considered necessary. The detection of some responding clones in pre-infection memory suggests that pre-existing cross-reactive memory T cells joined the SARS-CoV-2 response. Whether the second-wave clones peaking on day 37 were SARS-CoV-2 specific was not confirmed. From day 15 to 85, contracting clones showed balanced CD4/CD8 phenotypes, whereas a second wave of clones that expanded from day 15 to 37 leaned towards CD4+.

The run used an Illumina NovaSeq 6000. Using 5'RACE with constant-segment primers, TCRalpha and TCRbeta cDNA libraries were constructed, with sample barcodes and unique molecular identifiers added in the process. RNA was extracted from every sample with Trizol reagent. Amplification of the libraries took two PCR steps, and the second step added a second sample barcode plus Illumina TruSeq adapters. Sequencing of libraries was performed on an Illumina NovaSeq with 2 x 150 bp paired-end reads. The paper's data handling went like this. Demultiplexing of reads and collapsing into UMI-guided consensus sequences were performed with migec v1.2.7. With mixcr v2.1.11, UMI consensuses were aligned to TRA and TRB V and J templates and assembled into clonotypes. A clonotype was counted as expanded or contracted only if both edgeR and NoisET called the change significant, with noise models trained on biological replicates. For edgeR calls, the thresholds were a false discovery rate-adjusted p below 0.01 and a log2 fold-change of 1. As an exploratory analysis of dynamics, max-normalized trajectories of the 1000 most abundant clonotypes were examined by PCA with hierarchical clustering. Separately sequenced CD4+ and CD8+ repertoires were used to assign a CD4 or CD8 phenotype to each responding clone. Using fastp trimming at Q25 and MiXCR clonotype assembly, TCRdb reanalyzed the public sequencing data and kept in-frame beta chains. Identical CDR3 proteins give one entry, which carries the most common genes and DNA. None of the V and J calls come from the authors' own analysis; TCRdb made them. The sample table shows roughly 600,000 distinct CDR3 sequences, and under 20% are seen once. Jointly, the top ten make up around 11% of the sample.

This clonotype was observed a few times. Its specific antigen is unknown. Base-call qualities are not available, and no considerably larger clone is one nucleotide away. Trimming costs V 4 bases and J 5 bases, and their ends lie 8 bases apart. Taken from the germline V gene, the CDR1 and CDR2 loops are SGHTA and FQGTGA. The CDR3 goes from the cysteine to the phenylalanine over 13 residues. Only the CDR3 region is kept as DNA, spanning 39 bases read in frame from base 1. Ficoll-Paque density gradient centrifugation was the method used to isolate PBMCs. The chain is assembled from TRBV7-3 and TRBJ1-4; too little of a D gene remains to name it. Sample: PBMCs or a T cell subset sorted from them (not recorded which). This TCR derives from an adult woman who had mild COVID-19 (a few samples of this study predate the infection). The sample titles of this study are shuffled in the database, so cell type and time point are left out; the donor was told from shared clones. In nucleotide form, the sequence is TGTGCCAGCAGCTCGAGTAACAATGAAAAACTGTTTTTT. Its protein reads: CASSSSNNEKLFF.